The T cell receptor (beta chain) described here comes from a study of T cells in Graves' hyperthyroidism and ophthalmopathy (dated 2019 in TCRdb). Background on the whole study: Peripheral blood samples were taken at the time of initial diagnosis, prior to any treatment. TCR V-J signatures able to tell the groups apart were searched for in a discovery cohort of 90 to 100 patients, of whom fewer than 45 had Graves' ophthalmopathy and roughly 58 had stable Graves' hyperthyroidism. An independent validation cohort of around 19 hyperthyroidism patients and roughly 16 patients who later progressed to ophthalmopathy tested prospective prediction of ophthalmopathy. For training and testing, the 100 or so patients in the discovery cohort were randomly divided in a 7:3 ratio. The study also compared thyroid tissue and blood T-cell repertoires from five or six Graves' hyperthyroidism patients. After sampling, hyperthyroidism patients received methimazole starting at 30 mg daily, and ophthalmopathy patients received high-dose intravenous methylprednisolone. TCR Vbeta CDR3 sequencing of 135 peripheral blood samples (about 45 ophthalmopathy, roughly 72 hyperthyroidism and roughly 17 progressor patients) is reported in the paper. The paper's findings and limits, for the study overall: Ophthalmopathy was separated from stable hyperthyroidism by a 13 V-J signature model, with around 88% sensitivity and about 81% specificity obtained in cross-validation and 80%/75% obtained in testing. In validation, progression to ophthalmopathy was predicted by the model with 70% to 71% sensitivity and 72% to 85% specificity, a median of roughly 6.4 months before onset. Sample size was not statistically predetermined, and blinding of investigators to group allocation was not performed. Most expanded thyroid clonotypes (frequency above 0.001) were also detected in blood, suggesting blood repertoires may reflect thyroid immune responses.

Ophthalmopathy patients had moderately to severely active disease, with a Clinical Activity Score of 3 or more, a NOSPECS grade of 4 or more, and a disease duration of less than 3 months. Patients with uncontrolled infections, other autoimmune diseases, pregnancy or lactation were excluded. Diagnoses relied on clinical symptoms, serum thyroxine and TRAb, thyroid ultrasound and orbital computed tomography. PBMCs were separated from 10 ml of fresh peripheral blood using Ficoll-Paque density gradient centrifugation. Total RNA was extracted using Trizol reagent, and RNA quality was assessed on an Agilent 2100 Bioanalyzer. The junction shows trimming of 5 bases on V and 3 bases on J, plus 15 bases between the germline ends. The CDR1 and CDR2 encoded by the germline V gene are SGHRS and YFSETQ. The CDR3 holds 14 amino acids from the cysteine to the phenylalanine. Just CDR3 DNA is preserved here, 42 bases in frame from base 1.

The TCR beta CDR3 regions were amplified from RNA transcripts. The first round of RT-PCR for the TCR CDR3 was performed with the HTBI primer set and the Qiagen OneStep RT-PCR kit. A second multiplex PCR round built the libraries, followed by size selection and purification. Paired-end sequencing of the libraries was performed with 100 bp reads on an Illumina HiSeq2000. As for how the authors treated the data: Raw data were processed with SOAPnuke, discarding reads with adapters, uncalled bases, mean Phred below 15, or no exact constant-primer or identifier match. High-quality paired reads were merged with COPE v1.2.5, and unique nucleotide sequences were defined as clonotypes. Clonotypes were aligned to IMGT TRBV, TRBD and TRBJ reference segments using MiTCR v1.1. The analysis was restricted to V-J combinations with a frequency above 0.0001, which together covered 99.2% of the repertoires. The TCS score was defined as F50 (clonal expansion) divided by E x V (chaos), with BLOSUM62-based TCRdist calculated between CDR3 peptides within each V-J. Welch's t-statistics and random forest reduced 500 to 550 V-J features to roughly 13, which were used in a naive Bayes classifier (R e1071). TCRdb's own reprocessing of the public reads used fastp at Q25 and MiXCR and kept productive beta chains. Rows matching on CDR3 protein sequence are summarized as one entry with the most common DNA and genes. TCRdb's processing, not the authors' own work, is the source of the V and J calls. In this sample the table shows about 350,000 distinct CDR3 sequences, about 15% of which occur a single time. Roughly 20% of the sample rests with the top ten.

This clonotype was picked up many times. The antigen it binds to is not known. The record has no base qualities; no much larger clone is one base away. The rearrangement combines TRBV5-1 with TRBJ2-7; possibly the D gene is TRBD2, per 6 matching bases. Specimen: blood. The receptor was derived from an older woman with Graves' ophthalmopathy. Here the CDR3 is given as CASSLGTAHYEQYF. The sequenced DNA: TGCGCCAGCAGTCTAGGGACTGCCCACTACGAGCAGTACTTC.